Presented here are 25 T cell receptor beta chains from one specimen sequenced in a study of blood T cell repertoires in COVID-19. Sequencing used immunoSEQ multiplex PCR; TCRdb keeps in-frame clones, though not all of them. The sample has 350,000 to 500,000 clones; about 88% are singletons. Material: PBMCs or T cells enriched from blood (not recorded which). These receptors all come from a woman aged 18-29 years who had been exposed to COVID-19.

The gene calls are TRBV28 and TRBJ1-1; TRBD1 aligns across 8 bases. V lost 3 bases and J lost 8; bases outside the gene matches: 2. The CDR3 contains 12 residues. In germline, CDR1 is MDHEN, CDR2 SYDVKM. CDR3 region: CASSFDRGEAFF. Written as DNA, the CDR3 is TGTGCCAGCAGTTTTGACAGGGGCGAAGCTTTCTTT.

J is TRBJ1-2 and V is TRBV6-5, with TRBD1 as a possible D gene (5 bases). The germline CDR1 and CDR2 sequences are MNHEY and SVGAGI. V shed 5 bases and J shed 4 bases, with 14 bases lying between them. The CDR3 has 14 residues. The CDR3 DNA follows: TGTGCCAGCAGTCGACAGCCCGACTCCTATGGCTACACCTTC. It encodes CASSRQPDSYGYTF.

V and J are TRBV11-2 and TRBJ2-2; 10 bases agree with TRBD2. V shed 1 base and J 7 bases; nucleotides not matched to a gene: 15. This CDR3 region has 19 residues. CDR1 is SGHAT, CDR2 FQNNGV, per germline. CDR3 protein: CASSLVFWGSGGQDGELFF. The CDR3 bases are TGTGCCAGCAGCTTAGTTTTTTGGGGTAGCGGGGGGCAGGACGGGGAGCTGTTTTTT.

The chain has TRBV29-1 and TRBJ2-2, with 8 bases lining up with TRBD1. The CDR3 runs to 16 residues. The germline CDR1 and CDR2 sequences are SQVTM and ANQGSEA. Trimming cost V 3 bases and J 7 bases; bases outside gene matches: 13. DNA for the CDR3: TGCAGCGTTGAGGGAGTCACAGGGGGAGGTAACGGGGAGCTGTTTTTT. Protein: CSVEGVTGGGNGELFF.

This chain connects TRBV4-2 to TRBJ2-1; 8 nucleotides agree with TRBD2. The junction had 4 bases not matched to a gene; V was cut back by 2 bases and J by 4 bases. The germline CDR1 and CDR2 sequences are LGHNA and YNFKEQ. This CDR3 is built from 15 residues. The CDR3 bases are TGTGCCAGCAGCCAACTGGCGGGGGGATACAATGAGCAGTTCTTC. It encodes CASSQLAGGYNEQFF.

The V call is TRBV7-2, the J call TRBJ1-5; 9 bases are shared with TRBD1. The ends lost 7 bases at V and 7 bases at J; junction bases unmatched: 11. The CDR3 totals 15 residues. Germline CDR1 SGHTA, CDR2 FQGNSA. CDR3 bases: TGTGCCAGCAAGCCGGGACAGGGAGTATTACAGCCCCAGCATTTT. It translates to CASKPGQGVLQPQHF. Based on the CDR3 plus reference TRBV7-2 and TRBJ1-5, the full variable domain is GAGVSQSPSNKVTEKGKDVELRCDPISGHTALYWYRQSLGQGLEFLIYFQGNSAPDKSGLPSDRFSAERTGGSVSTLTIQRTQQEDSAVYLCASKPGQGVLQPQHFGDGTRLSIL.

This clone was seen more than once but under ten times. The rearrangement uses TRBV11-2 and TRBJ1-5; 8 bases line up with TRBD1. Trimming at V came to 1 base and at J to 5 bases, leaving 4 bases not matched to a gene. CDR3 length: 15 amino acids. The V gene's germline CDR1 is SGHAT and CDR2 FQNNGV. DNA of the CDR3: TGTGCCAGCAGCTTAGGACAGGGGTCTTATCAGCCCCAGCATTTT. Protein: CASSLGQGSYQPQHF.

V usage is TRBV6-5 and J usage is TRBJ2-5; 8 nucleotides align to TRBD2. CDR3 size: 15 residues. The germline CDR1 and CDR2 sequences are MNHEY and SVGAGI. V was pared by 6 bases and J by 1 base, with 7 bases of the junction left unmatched. In DNA form, the CDR3 reads TGTGCCAGCAGGCATAGCGGGGACGCCCAAGAGACCCAGTACTTC. It encodes CASRHSGDAQETQYF.

The rearrangement joins TRBV3-1 (or the pseudogene TRBV3-2) to TRBJ2-1; possibly TRBD2 for D (7 bases). The ends were cut back, 6 bases at V and 0 bases at J, with 15 bases in the middle. The V gene's germline CDR1 is LGHDT and CDR2 YNNKEL (reference sequence). The CDR3 is made up of 16 amino acids. The CDR3 nucleotides are TGTGCCAGCAGAAATAAGGGGGAGGGCTCCTACAATGAGCAGTTCTTC. This translates into CASRNKGEGSYNEQFF.

The V and J genes are TRBV4-1 and TRBJ1-2; D gene uncertain. The V gene's germline CDR1 is MGHRA and CDR2 YSYEKL. Trimming took 4 bases from V and 8 from J, leaving 14 bases between them. CDR3 size: 13 residues. The CDR3 DNA reads as TGCGCCAGCAGCCCGACCCAAGTGAGGGGCTACACCTTC. Translated: CASSPTQVRGYTF.

The CDR3 here is CASSLEGRGVTINEKLFF. The DNA for the CDR3 is TGTGCCAGCAGCTTGGAAGGCAGGGGCGTTACCATTAATGAAAAACTGTTTTTT. The chain combines TRBV5-4 with TRBJ1-4; TRBD1 is a possible D gene (6 bases). Per the germline V gene, CDR1 is SGHNT and CDR2 is YYREEE (reference sequence). V was trimmed by 0 bases and J by 4 bases, leaving 19 bases between them. The CDR3 totals 18 residues.

The chain's CDR3 is CASTGGTGLGGTGELFF. The CDR3 coding sequence is TGTGCCAGCACCGGCGGGACAGGCCTCGGGGGGACCGGGGAGCTGTTTTTT. The rearrangement joins TRBV2 to TRBJ2-2, with a possible D match to TRBD1 (8 bases). The CDR3 has 17 amino acids. V lost 7 bases and J lost 5, with 23 bases in between. Germline CDR1 SNHLY, CDR2 FYNNEI.

The chain is built from TRBV2 and TRBJ2-1, with 9 bases that match TRBD2. This CDR3 has 14 residues. The J segment lost 8 bases and the V segment lost 5 bases, leaving 7 bases of the junction unmatched. The germline V gene has CDR1 SNHLY and CDR2 FYNNEI. The CDR3 nucleotides read TGTGCCAGCAGTCCTTGGACTAGCGTCGATGAGCAGTTCTTC. Translation gives CASSPWTSVDEQFF.

The chain recombines TRBV29-1 with TRBJ2-6; a possible D gene is TRBD1 (5 bases). Germline V lookup: CDR1 SQVTM, CDR2 ANQGSEA. The CDR3 is made up of 14 amino acids. Trimming pared 4 bases from V and 0 bases from J, leaving 7 bases between. The CDR3 DNA reads TGCAGCGTTGGACAGCCCTCTGGGGCCAACGTCCTGACTTTC. Protein: CSVGQPSGANVLTF.

CDR3 sequence reads: CASSLPPLAGGGIDTQYF. Here the CDR3 DNA reads TGTGCCAGCAGTTTACCTCCACTAGCGGGGGGCGGTATAGATACGCAGTATTTT. The gene calls are TRBV28 and TRBJ2-3, with 12 nucleotides matching TRBD2. The junction had 11 bases not matched to a gene; V was cut back by 2 bases and J by 5 bases. Per the germline V gene, CDR1 is MDHEN and CDR2 is SYDVKM. There are 18 residues in the CDR3.

The rearrangement links TRBV28 to TRBJ2-3; D possibly corresponds to TRBD2 (6 bases). CDR3 length: 18 amino acids. V lost 4 bases and J 1 base, leaving 21 bases between the germline ends. Germline values: CDR1 MDHEN, CDR2 SYDVKM. The CDR3 nucleotides are TGTGCCAGCAGTTCGCCCTCGCCGGGACTTGGGCGCACAGATACGCAGTATTTT. The encoded protein is CASSSPSPGLGRTDTQYF.

The chain is built from TRBV11-2 and TRBJ2-5; tentatively, D is TRBD2 (5 bases). V was shortened by 3 bases and J by 5 bases, with 13 bases between the two germline ends. Germline V gene lookup returns CDR1 SGHAT and CDR2 FQNNGV. This CDR3 has 14 amino acids. The CDR3 DNA reads TGTGCCAGCAGCTTTAGAGACCCGGGGGAGACCCAGTACTTC. Residues: CASSFRDPGETQYF.

This clone was counted once. This chain links TRBV11-1 with TRBJ1-5; possible D gene TRBD1, 6 bases. This CDR3 region has 14 residues. The germline V gene has CDR1 SGHAT and CDR2 FQDESV (reference sequence). V gave up 2 bases and J gave up 9 bases, with 14 bases separating them. CDR3 nucleotide sequence: TGTGCCAGCAGCTTAAACAACAGGGATGGGCCCCAGCATTTT. Protein product: CASSLNNRDGPQHF.

The chain carries TRBV4-1 and TRBJ2-6; weak D call: TRBD1 (6 bases). The length of the CDR3 is 15 residues. The V end was cut by 3 bases, the J end by 2 bases, with 8 bases between. Germline V gene sequence: CDR1 MGHRA, CDR2 YSYEKL. As DNA, the CDR3 is TGCGCCAGCAGCCAGAACAGGGCTGGGGCCAACGTCCTGACTTTC. It codes for CASSQNRAGANVLTF.

The chain uses TRBV6-2 or TRBV6-3 and TRBJ2-1; maybe TRBD2 (6 bases). The germline CDR1 and CDR2 sequences are MNHEY and SVGEGT. Trimming removed 2 bases at V and 0 bases at J, with 20 bases between. The CDR3 extends over 19 amino acids. Written as DNA, the CDR3 is TGTGCCAGCAGTTACCCCTCGGACGGGGGATCACGCTCCTACAATGAGCAGTTCTTC. This codes for CASSYPSDGGSRSYNEQFF.

The J gene is TRBJ2-5, the V gene TRBV27; 9 bases map to TRBD1. This CDR3 contains 14 residues. Germline trimming cut 5 bases from V and 3 bases from J; bases unmatched to any gene: 4. Germline V gene data show CDR1 as MNHEY and CDR2 as SMNVEV (reference sequence). CDR3 residues: CASSHRTGEETQYF. For the CDR3, the DNA is TGTGCCAGCAGTCACCGGACAGGGGAAGAGACCCAGTACTTC.

The CDR3 sequence is CASRVRTGHVENTEAFF. CDR3 in DNA: TGTGCCAGCAGAGTAAGGACAGGGCATGTGGAGAACACTGAAGCTTTCTTT. The chain links TRBV2 to TRBJ1-1; TRBD1 aligns across 8 bases. Germline CDR1 is SNHLY and CDR2 is FYNNEI. V lost 6 bases to trimming and J lost 1 base; unmatched junction nucleotides: 13. This CDR3 has 17 amino acids.

The J gene is TRBJ2-7, the V gene TRBV11-2; 10 bases are a match to TRBD2. Germline V gene sequence: CDR1 SGHAT, CDR2 FQNNGV. V trimming: 5 bases; J trimming: 3 bases; junction bases outside the gene matches: 7. The CDR3 is made up of 15 amino acids. CDR3 in DNA: TGTGCCAGCAGCCACGAGCGGGAGGGTGTCTACGAGCAGTACTTC. Translated: CASSHEREGVYEQYF.

The CDR3 DNA is TGTGCCAGCAGCGACCAGGGACAGGGTGGTGGCTACACCTTC. Its translation is CASSDQGQGGGYTF. The gene calls are TRBV9 and TRBJ1-2, with 9 positions matching TRBD1. The CDR3 sequence is 14 residues long. Germline CDR1 is SGDLS and CDR2 is YYNGEE. The V gene end was trimmed by 3 bases and the J gene end by 7 bases; junction bases not matched to a gene: 7.

The rearrangement links TRBV3-1 (or the pseudogene TRBV3-2) to TRBJ2-1; a weak D match, TRBD2 (6 bases). The germline V and J ends were trimmed by 1 base and 6 bases, with 13 bases remaining between them. This CDR3 contains 15 residues. Germline assignment: CDR1 LGHDT and CDR2 YNNKEL (reference sequence). CDR3 nucleotides: TGTGCCAGCAGCCAAGGGGGGGTCGGAATCAATGAGCAGTTCTTC. Translated, it gives CASSQGGVGINEQFF.